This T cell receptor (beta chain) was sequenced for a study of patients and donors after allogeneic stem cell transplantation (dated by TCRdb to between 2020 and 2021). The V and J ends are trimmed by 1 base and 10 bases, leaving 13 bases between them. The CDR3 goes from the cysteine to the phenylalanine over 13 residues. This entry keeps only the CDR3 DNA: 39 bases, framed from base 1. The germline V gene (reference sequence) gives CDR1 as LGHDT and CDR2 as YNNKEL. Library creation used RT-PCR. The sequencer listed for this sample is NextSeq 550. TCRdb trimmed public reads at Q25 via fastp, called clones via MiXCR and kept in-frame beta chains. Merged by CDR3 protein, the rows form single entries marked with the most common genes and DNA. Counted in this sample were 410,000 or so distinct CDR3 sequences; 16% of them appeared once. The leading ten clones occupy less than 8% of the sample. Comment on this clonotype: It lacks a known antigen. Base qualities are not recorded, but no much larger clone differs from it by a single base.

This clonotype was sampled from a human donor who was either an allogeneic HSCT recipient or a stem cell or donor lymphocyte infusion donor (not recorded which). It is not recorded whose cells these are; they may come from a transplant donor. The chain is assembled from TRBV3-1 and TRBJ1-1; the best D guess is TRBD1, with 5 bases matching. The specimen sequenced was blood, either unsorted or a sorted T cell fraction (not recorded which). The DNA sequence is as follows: TGTGCCAGCAGCCAAGGCGGGAGGGACGGAGCTTTCTTT. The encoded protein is CASSQGGRDGAFF.